What follows are 17 T cell receptor beta chains derived from one specimen sequenced in a study of a mutant IDH1 vaccine in newly diagnosed glioma. Time point here: week 5, during vaccination. A single vaccine dose contained 300 ug of mutant IDH1 20-mer peptide, and topical imiquimod was used with it. Data came from immunoSEQ multiplex PCR; TCRdb stores just in-frame clones and leaves some out. Here the sample spans roughly 72,000 clones, around 90% being singletons. Their target antigens are unknown. This specimen consisted of PBMCs, obtained from a glioma patient whose treatment included an IDH1 peptide vaccine. The receptors come from a woman in her 50s with glioma.

The chain combines TRBV18 with TRBJ2-7; D may be TRBD1 (6 bases). This CDR3 is built from 15 residues. The V gene lost 1 base and the J gene lost 2 bases, with 12 bases spanning the gap. CDR1 is KGHSH and CDR2 is LQKENI in the germline V gene. Here the CDR3 reads CASSPQEDSAYEQYF. CDR3 DNA sequence: TGTGCCAGCTCACCACAGGAGGACAGCGCCTACGAGCAGTACTTC. The full variable domain, with the rest looked up from reference TRBV18 and TRBJ2-7, is NAGVMQNPRHLVRRRGQEARLRCSPMKGHSHVYWYRQLPEEGLKFMVYLQKENIIDESGMPKERFSAEFPKEGPSILRIQQVVRGDSAAYFCASSPQEDSAYEQYFGPGTRLTVT.

This clone is a singleton in its sample. This chain joins TRBV19 and TRBJ2-7; D call uncertain. The CDR3 covers 14 residues. Germline V gives CDR1 LNHDA, CDR2 SQIVND (reference sequence). V lost 3 bases to trimming and J lost 0 bases, with 9 bases between them. The CDR3 region is CASSIGSNSYEQYF. The DNA of the CDR3 is TGTGCCAGTAGTATCGGCTCCAACTCCTACGAGCAGTACTTC.

V gene TRBV11-3 combines with J gene TRBJ2-1; the D gene could be TRBD1 or TRBD2 (5 bases each). The germline V gene encodes CDR1 SGHNT and CDR2 YENEEA. V lost 3 bases and J lost 7, with 16 bases in between. This CDR3 region has 15 residues. The CDR3 region has the DNA TGTGCCAGCAGCTTGGGGGACCCCACAATAAATGAGCAGTTCTTC. Residues: CASSLGDPTINEQFF.

The chain recombines TRBV5-6 with TRBJ1-5, with 7 bases identical to TRBD1. Trimming took 5 bases from V and 7 from J; bases not matched to a gene: 12. This CDR3 contains 15 residues. Per the germline V gene, CDR1 is SGHDT and CDR2 is YYEEEE. This CDR3 is CASSWRQGTGQPQHF. Written as DNA, the CDR3 is TGTGCCAGCAGTTGGAGACAGGGAACTGGGCAGCCCCAGCATTTT.

The chain has TRBV4-1 and TRBJ2-1; the match to TRBD2 covers 7 bases. Germline CDR1 reads MGHRA; CDR2 reads YSYEKL. The CDR3 spans 17 residues. The V gene end was trimmed by 3 bases and the J gene end by 3 bases; junction bases not matched to a gene: 11. The CDR3 is CASSHPSGASGYNEQFF. The CDR3 bases are TGCGCCAGCAGCCACCCCAGTGGGGCTAGCGGCTACAATGAGCAGTTCTTC.

The rearrangement uses TRBV5-1 and TRBJ1-4; TRBD1 matches at 8 bases. CDR1 is SGHRS, CDR2 YFSETQ, per germline. With V trimmed by 4 bases and J by 7 bases, 6 bases remained unmatched. This CDR3 spans 14 amino acids. Here the CDR3 reads CASSRTGNREKLFF. The DNA for the CDR3 is TGCGCCAGCAGCCGGACAGGGAACCGTGAAAAACTGTTTTTT.

As concerns this clone: A junction end diverges from the germline sequence, so it may reflect a read error. The chain employs TRBV13 and TRBJ1-5, with 12 bases aligning to TRBD1. CDR1 is PRHDT and CDR2 is FYEKMQ in the germline V gene (reference sequence). There are 16 residues in the CDR3. The CDR3 region has the DNA TGTGCCAGCAGCCTAGGGGGGACAGGGGGCGATCAGCCCCAGCATTTT. The encoded protein is CASSLGGTGGDQPQHF. The variable domain in full, completed from reference TRBV13 and TRBJ1-5, reads AAGVIQSPRHLIKEKRETATLKCYPIPRHDTVYWYQQGPGQDPQFLISFYEKMQSDKGSIPDRFSAQQFSDYHSELNMSSLELGDSALYFCASSLGGTGGDQPQHFGDGTRLSIL.

This chain uses TRBV19 with TRBJ1-1; weak D call: TRBD1 (5 bases). V lost 6 bases, J lost 4 bases, and 15 bases lay in between. Per germline, CDR1 LNHDA and CDR2 SQIVND (reference sequence). The CDR3 is 14 amino acids. CDR3: CASRPVRDFTEAFF. The CDR3, as DNA: TGTGCCAGTAGACCAGTTAGGGACTTCACTGAAGCTTTCTTT.

Here the CDR3 DNA reads TGTGCCAGCAGTTTGTTGGGGGGAGTGCTCAAAAACATTCAGTACTTC. It translates to CASSLLGGVLKNIQYF. This chain connects TRBV28 to TRBJ2-4; D is perhaps TRBD2 (6 bases). V was pared by 3 bases and J by 3 bases, with 15 bases between. The CDR3 totals 16 residues. Germline values: CDR1 MDHEN, CDR2 SYDVKM.

The chain has TRBV7-8 and TRBJ2-7, with 10 nucleotides matching TRBD2. CDR3 length: 16 amino acids. CDR1 and CDR2 from the germline V gene are SGHVS and FQNEAQ. With 2 bases clipped from V and 6 bases from J, the junction kept 10 bases outside the gene matches. The CDR3 reads CASSLQTSGIISEQYF. CDR3 sequence (DNA): TGTGCCAGCAGCTTACAAACTAGCGGGATAATCTCCGAGCAGTACTTC.

The chain joins TRBV5-1 to TRBJ1-6; D remains ambiguous. Deletions cut 2 bases from V and 2 bases from J, with 8 bases between. Germline CDR1 SGHRS, CDR2 YFSETQ. CDR3 size: 15 residues. The CDR3 DNA follows: TGCGCCAGCAGCTTCTTGGGAACCTATAATTCACCCCTCCACTTT. Translated, it gives CASSFLGTYNSPLHF.

This CDR3 reads CAISESLTHYGYTF. The CDR3 nucleotides read TGTGCCATCAGTGAGTCTTTGACCCACTATGGCTACACCTTC. The V call is TRBV10-3, the J call TRBJ1-2; D call uncertain. CDR1 and CDR2 (germline): ENHRY, SYGVKD. V lost 0 bases and J lost 3, with 8 bases in between. The CDR3 loop spans 14 amino acids.

This chain connects TRBV27 to TRBJ2-1, with 9 bases identical to TRBD2. The CDR3 spans 15 residues. Germline-derived CDR1 and CDR2 are MNHEY and SMNVEV (reference sequence). The V and J ends lost 6 bases and 3 bases, in that order; junction bases with no gene match: 6. The CDR3 sequence is CASRSSGRYYNEQFF. The CDR3 coding sequence is TGTGCCAGCAGGTCCAGCGGGAGGTACTACAATGAGCAGTTCTTC.

The CDR3 sequence is CASRGTVGNEKLFF. CDR3 DNA sequence: TGTGCCAGTCGGGGGACGGTTGGTAATGAAAAACTGTTTTTT. The V and J genes are TRBV6-6 and TRBJ1-4; possible D gene TRBD1, 5 bases. Germline-derived CDR1 and CDR2 are MNHNY and SVGAGI (reference sequence). The V end lost 9 bases, the J end lost 4 bases, and 15 bases lay between the germline ends. The CDR3 length is 14 residues.

The V call is TRBV30, the J call TRBJ2-5; D unresolved. This CDR3 is built from 13 residues. V shed 2 bases and J shed 1 base, with 8 bases lying between them. Per the germline V gene, CDR1 is GTSNPN and CDR2 is SVGIG (reference sequence). The CDR3 here is CAWSPQFQETQYF. The CDR3 coding sequence is TGTGCCTGGAGTCCACAGTTCCAAGAGACCCAGTACTTC.

V is TRBV5-5 and J is TRBJ2-5; D gene uncertain. This CDR3 region has 12 residues. Germline CDR1 SGHKS, CDR2 YYEKEE (reference sequence). V was shortened by 3 bases and J by 11 bases, with 14 bases between the two germline ends. The CDR3 region has the DNA TGTGCCAGCAGCTCGAGGCTTACTGAGCAGTACTTC. Translating gives CASSSRLTEQYF.

The CDR3: CASSKARTSGSGEQYF. Here the CDR3 DNA reads TGCGCCAGCAGCAAAGCGCGCACTAGCGGGAGTGGTGAGCAGTACTTC. This chain links TRBV5-1 with TRBJ2-7, with 11 bases that match TRBD2. The CDR3 extends over 16 amino acids. Germline V CDR1 and CDR2: SGHRS, YFSETQ. The junction had 13 bases not matched to a gene; V was cut back by 4 bases and J by 7 bases.